This T cell receptor beta chain is from a study of cytomegalovirus exposure and HLA in healthy donors. The PCR used 60 Vbeta and 13 Jbeta primers. Here immunoSEQ multiplex PCR was the method, and the copy in TCRdb shows in-frame clones only, minus some. The sample contains 110,000 or so clones, 60% to 85% of which appear only once. The CDR3 runs to 18 residues. The germline V gene encodes CDR1 KGHSH and CDR2 LQKENI. V was shortened by 8 bases and J by 0 bases, with 20 bases between the two germline ends. This clone has only a few counts. The antigen remains unidentified. Study findings and constraints: No immune exposure information besides CMV serostatus was available.

The TCR comes from a woman aged 40 to 49 in good health and CMV-seropositive. This rearrangement joins TRBV18 to TRBJ2-6, with a weak D call TRBD2 (6 bases). The sample consisted of PBMCs. CDR3 loop: CASRLGGAVRSGANVLTF. As DNA, the CDR3 is TGTGCCAGCCGATTAGGCGGGGCAGTTCGCTCTGGGGCCAACGTCCTGACTTTC. The complete variable domain, with remaining parts taken from reference TRBV18 and TRBJ2-6, reads NAGVMQNPRHLVRRRGQEARLRCSPMKGHSHVYWYRQLPEEGLKFMVYLQKENIIDESGMPKERFSAEFPKEGPSILRIQQVVRGDSAAYFCASRLGGAVRSGANVLTFGAGSRLTVL.